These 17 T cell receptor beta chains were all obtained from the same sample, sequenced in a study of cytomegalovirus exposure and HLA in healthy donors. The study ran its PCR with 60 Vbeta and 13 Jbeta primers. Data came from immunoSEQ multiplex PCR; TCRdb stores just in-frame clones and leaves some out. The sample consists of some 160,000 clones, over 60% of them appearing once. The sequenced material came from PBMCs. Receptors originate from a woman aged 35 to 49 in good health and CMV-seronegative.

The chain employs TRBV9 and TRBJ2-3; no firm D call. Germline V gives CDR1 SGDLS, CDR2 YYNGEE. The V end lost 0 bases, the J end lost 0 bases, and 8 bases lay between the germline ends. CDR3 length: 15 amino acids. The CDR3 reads CASSVAPVSTDTQYF. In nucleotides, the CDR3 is TGTGCCAGCAGCGTAGCTCCGGTAAGCACAGATACGCAGTATTTT.

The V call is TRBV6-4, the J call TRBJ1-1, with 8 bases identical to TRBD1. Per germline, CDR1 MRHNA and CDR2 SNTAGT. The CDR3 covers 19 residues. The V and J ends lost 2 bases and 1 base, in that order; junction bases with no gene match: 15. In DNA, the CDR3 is TGTGCCAGCAGTGACCCTACGATGATAACAGGGGGGGGGAACACTGAAGCTTTCTTT. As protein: CASSDPTMITGGGNTEAFF.

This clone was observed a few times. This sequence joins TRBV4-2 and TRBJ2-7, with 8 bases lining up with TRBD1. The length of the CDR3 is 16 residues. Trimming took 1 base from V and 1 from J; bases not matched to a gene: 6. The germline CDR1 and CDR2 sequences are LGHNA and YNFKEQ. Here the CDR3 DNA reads TGTGCCAGCAGCCAAGTGGGACAGGTCGCATCCTACGAGCAGTACTTC. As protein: CASSQVGQVASYEQYF.

In nucleotides, the CDR3 is TGTGCCAGCAGCATACTAGCGGGGACGAACAATGAGCAGTTCTTC. Translating gives CASSILAGTNNEQFF. The V gene is TRBV6-4, the J gene TRBJ2-1; TRBD2 matches 10 bases. Trimming at V came to 6 bases and at J to 5 bases, leaving 7 bases not matched to a gene. CDR1 and CDR2 from the germline V gene are MRHNA and SNTAGT. The CDR3 runs 15 residues.

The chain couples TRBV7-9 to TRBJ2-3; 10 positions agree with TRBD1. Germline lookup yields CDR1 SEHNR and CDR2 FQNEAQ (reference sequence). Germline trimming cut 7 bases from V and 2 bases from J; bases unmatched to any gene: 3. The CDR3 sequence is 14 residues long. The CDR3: CASNGQGDTDTQYF. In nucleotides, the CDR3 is TGTGCCAGCAACGGACAGGGGGACACAGATACGCAGTATTTT.

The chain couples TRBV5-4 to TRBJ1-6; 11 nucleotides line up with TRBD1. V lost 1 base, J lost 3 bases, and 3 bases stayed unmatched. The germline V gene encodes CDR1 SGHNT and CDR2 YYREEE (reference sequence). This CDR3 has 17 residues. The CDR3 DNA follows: TGTGCCAGCAGCTTGATGGGACAGGGGGGCTATAATTCACCCCTCCACTTT. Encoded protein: CASSLMGQGGYNSPLHF.

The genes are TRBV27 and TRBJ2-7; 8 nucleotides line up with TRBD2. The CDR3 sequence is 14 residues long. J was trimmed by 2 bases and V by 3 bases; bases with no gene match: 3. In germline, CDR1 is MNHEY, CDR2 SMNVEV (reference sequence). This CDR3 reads CASSFGLATYEQYF. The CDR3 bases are TGTGCCAGCAGTTTCGGACTAGCCACCTACGAGCAGTACTTC.

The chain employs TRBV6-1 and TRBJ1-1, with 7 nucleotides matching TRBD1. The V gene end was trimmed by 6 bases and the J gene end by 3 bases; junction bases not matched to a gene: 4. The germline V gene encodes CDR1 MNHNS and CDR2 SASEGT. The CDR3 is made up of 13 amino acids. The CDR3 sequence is CASRRQGDTEAFF. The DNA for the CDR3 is TGTGCCAGCAGGCGACAGGGTGACACTGAAGCTTTCTTT.

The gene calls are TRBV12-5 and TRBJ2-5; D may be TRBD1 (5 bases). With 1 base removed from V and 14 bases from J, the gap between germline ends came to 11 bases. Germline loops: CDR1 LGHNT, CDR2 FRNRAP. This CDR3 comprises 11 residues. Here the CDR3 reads CASGLAPRVYF. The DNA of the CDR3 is TGTGCTAGTGGTTTGGCCCCCAGGGTCTACTTC. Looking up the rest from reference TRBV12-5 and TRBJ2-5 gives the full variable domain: DARVTQTPRHKVTEMGQEVTMRCQPILGHNTVFWYRQTMMQGLELLAYFRNRAPLDDSGMPKDRFSAEMPDATLATLKIQPSEPRDSAVYFCASGLAPRVYFGPGTRLLVL.

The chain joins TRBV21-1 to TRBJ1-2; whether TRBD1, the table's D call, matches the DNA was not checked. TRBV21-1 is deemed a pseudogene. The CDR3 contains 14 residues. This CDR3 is CASSERQGRYGYTF. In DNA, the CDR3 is TGTGCCAGCAGCGAAAGACAGGGGAGGTATGGCTACACCTTC.

The CDR3 DNA follows: TGTGCCAGCAGCTGGGGACTAGCCCACAATGAGCAGTTCTTC. Translation gives CASSWGLAHNEQFF. J is TRBJ2-1 and V is TRBV11-2, with 9 bases that match TRBD2. J gave up 5 bases and V 4 bases, and 3 bases lay outside the gene matches. This CDR3 is 14 amino acids long. CDR1 and CDR2 (germline): SGHAT, FQNNGV. The whole variable domain, filled in from reference TRBV11-2 and TRBJ2-1, reads EAGVAQSPRYKIIEKRQSVAFWCNPISGHATLYWYQQILGQGPKLLIQFQNNGVVDDSQLPKDRFSAERLKGVDSTLKIQPAKLEDSAVYLCASSWGLAHNEQFFGPGTRLTVL.

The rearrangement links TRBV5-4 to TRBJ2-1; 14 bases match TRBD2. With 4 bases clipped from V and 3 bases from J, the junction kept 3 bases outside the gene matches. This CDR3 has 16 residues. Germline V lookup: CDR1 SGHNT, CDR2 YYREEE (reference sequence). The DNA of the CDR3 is TGTGCCAGCAGCCATGGGACTAGCGGGGGCTACAATGAGCAGTTCTTC. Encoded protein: CASSHGTSGGYNEQFF.

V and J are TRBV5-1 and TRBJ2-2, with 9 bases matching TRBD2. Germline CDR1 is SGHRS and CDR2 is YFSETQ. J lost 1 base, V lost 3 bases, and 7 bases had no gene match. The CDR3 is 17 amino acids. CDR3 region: CASSSRGGGGNTGELFF. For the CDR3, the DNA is TGCGCCAGCAGCTCCCGCGGGGGGGGCGGGAACACCGGGGAGCTGTTTTTT.

The CDR3 DNA reads as TGTGCCAGCAGTTACCACTCGGGAGGGCAAATCACCTTC. Encoded protein: CASSYHSGGQITF. This chain links TRBV6-5 with TRBJ1-2; D is undetermined. CDR1 is MNHEY and CDR2 is SVGAGI in the germline V gene. V was shortened by 2 bases and J by 13 bases, with 17 bases between the two germline ends. This CDR3 comprises 13 residues.

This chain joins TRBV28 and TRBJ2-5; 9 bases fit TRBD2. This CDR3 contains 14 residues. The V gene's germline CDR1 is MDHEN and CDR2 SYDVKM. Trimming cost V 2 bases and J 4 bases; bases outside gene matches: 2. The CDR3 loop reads CASSLAGGLETQYF. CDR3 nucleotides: TGTGCCAGCAGTTTAGCGGGGGGGCTAGAGACCCAGTACTTC.

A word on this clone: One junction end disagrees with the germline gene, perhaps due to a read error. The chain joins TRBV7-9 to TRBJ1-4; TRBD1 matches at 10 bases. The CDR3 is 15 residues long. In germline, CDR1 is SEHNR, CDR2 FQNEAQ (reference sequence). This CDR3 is CSSSLEGQGKEKLFF. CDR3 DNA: TGTTCCAGCAGCTTAGAGGGACAGGGGAAGGAAAAACTGTTTTTT.

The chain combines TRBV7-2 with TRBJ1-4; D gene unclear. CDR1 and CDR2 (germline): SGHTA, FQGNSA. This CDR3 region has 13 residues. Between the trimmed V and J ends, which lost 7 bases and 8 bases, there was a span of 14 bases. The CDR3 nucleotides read TGTGCCAGCAATGGTCCAGTCCACGAAAAACTGTTTTTT. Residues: CASNGPVHEKLFF. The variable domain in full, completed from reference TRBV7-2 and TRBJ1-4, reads GAGVSQSPSNKVTEKGKDVELRCDPISGHTALYWYRQSLGQGLEFLIYFQGNSAPDKSGLPSDRFSAERTGGSVSTLTIQRTQQEDSAVYLCASNGPVHEKLFFGSGTQLSVL.